This TCR beta chain is from a study of identical twins (dated by TCRdb to about 2016). About the full investigation: The study deep-sequenced TCR alpha and beta repertoires from monozygotic twins, unrelated adults of various ages and cord blood to test whether fetal clonotypes persist. Replicate twin experiments were performed at different times using different library preparation protocols to rule out contamination.

Trimming takes 5 bases from V and 1 base from J, and the germline ends sit 12 bases apart. CDR1 and CDR2 were assigned from the germline V gene (reference sequence) as DFQATT and SNEGSKA. The CDR3 numbers 14 residues from cysteine through phenylalanine. The retained sequence is limited to the CDR3, 42 bases, with the frame set at the first base. Library creation used 5' RACE. Sequencer: Illumina HiSeq 2000. Template switching introduced a universal primer binding site; the final cDNA contained a unique molecular identifier, enabling accurate counting of TCR cDNA molecules. First-strand cDNA for TCR alpha and beta chains was synthesized from specific primers in the conserved constant-segment region. To control for contamination, every cDNA library carried two barcodes: a SMART-Mk sample barcode plus Illumina barcodes. Two successive PCR steps introduced TruSeq adapter sequences along with Illumina sample barcodes. The Illumina HiSeq platform was used with custom primers to sequence TCR alpha and beta cDNA libraries. As for the authors' bioinformatics: Raw reads were processed with MiGEC to extract unique molecular identifiers, and MiXCR was used to determine CDR3 positions. Recombination models were inferred per individual with the repgenHMM and IGoR tools using an EM algorithm. The analysis of shared clonotypes was done with the tcR package in R, with sharing normalized by the product of cloneset sizes. Out-of-frame nonproductive sequences were analyzed to study raw recombination free of thymic and clonal selection effects. TCRdb itself trimmed the public reads at Q25 with fastp, ran MiXCR and retained productive beta chains. Each CDR3 protein gets just one entry, which takes the most common genes and DNA from the rows behind it. The authors' filters were not applied to this entry. A total of around 1.7 million distinct CDR3 sequences appear in this sample, around 29% of them only once. Clones ranked in the top ten supply 0.27% of the sample.

With respect to this clonotype: Its cognate antigen has yet to be identified. No base quality values were provided; no much bigger clone lies one nucleotide off.

Overall study results and their limits: Zero-insertion analyses could be partly confounded by invariant T cells such as MAIT and iNKT, although diverse VJ usage argued against such confounding for most clonotypes. Fewer insertions were carried by abundant cord blood beta clonotypes; a weaker similar trend was observed in young adult naive repertoires, while no such trend was observed in memory repertoires. Compared with coincidental sharing between unrelated individuals, an excess of low generation-probability sequences was observed among out-of-frame TCR alpha sequences shared between twins. In monozygotic twins, out-of-frame TCR alpha sharing was systematically underestimated by recombination models, although the models agreed with sharing between unrelated individuals. Excess twin sharing in beta out-of-frame sequences was weaker because fewer shared sequences lowered the signal-to-noise ratio. Conclusions relied on cross-sectional statistical analysis, since the same donors could not be followed over many years.

Every donor was a healthy Caucasian. The source of this sequence is a newborn girl in good health. The sequenced sample consisted of cord blood. The rearranged chain carries TRBV20-1 and TRBJ2-1, and possibly TRBD2, on 6 matching bases. DNA sequence: TGCAGTGCTTCGGGACTCGATTCCTACAATGAGCAGTTCTTC. It codes for CSASGLDSYNEQFF.